The 23 T cell receptor beta chains below were found in one sample sequenced in a study of STAT5B mutations in CD4+ large granular lymphocyte leukemia (dated by TCRdb to 2022 to 2024). The library came from the immunoSEQ multiplex PCR assay. TCRdb carries this immuneACCESS record with in-frame sequences only. Its versions omit some clonotypes, under half of them owing to an unresolved V gene in the studies checked, with the rest unexplained. In this sample the table shows tens of thousands of clones, 84% of which occur a single time. Around 0.37% of the sample is taken by the ten largest. Sequencing input: CD4+ T cells from blood buffy coats. Every receptor here comes from a human donor in good health.

The J gene is TRBJ1-2, the V gene TRBV5-6; D is ambiguous. V was shortened by 4 bases and J by 4 bases, with 17 bases between the two germline ends. The CDR3 is 15 amino acids. The germline gives CDR1 SGHDT, CDR2 YYEEEE. CDR3 nucleotides: TGTGCCAGCAGCCCGGGGTCTTTGCCCTTCTATGGCTACACCTTC. Translated, it gives CASSPGSLPFYGYTF.

The rearrangement joins TRBV5-6 to TRBJ2-3; 7 bases are shared with TRBD2. V dropped 0 bases and J dropped 3; count of bases not matched to a gene: 1. Germline CDR1 and CDR2: SGHDT and YYEEEE. CDR3 length equals 14 residues. The CDR3 DNA sequence: TGTGCCAGCAGCTTGGCCGGGGGGACAGATACGCAGTATTTT. This translates into CASSLAGGTDTQYF. Using reference TRBV5-6 and TRBJ2-3 for the parts outside the CDR3, the full variable domain is DAGVTQSPTHLIKTRGQQVTLRCSPKSGHDTVSWYQQALGQGPQFIFQYYEEEERQRGNFPDRFSGHQFPNYSSELNVNALLLGDSALYLCASSLAGGTDTQYFGPGTRLTVL.

The chain links TRBV29-1 to TRBJ1-4, with 8 bases matching TRBD1. Losses at the gene ends were 6 bases for V and 5 bases for J; bases not matched to a gene: 8. This CDR3 contains 14 residues. CDR1 and CDR2 from the germline V gene are SQVTM and ANQGSEA. CDR3 coding DNA: TGCAGCGTCCCCGACAGGGGAACCAATGAAAAACTGTTTTTT. Translation gives CSVPDRGTNEKLFF.

This chain uses TRBV6-1 with TRBJ2-2; the match to TRBD1 covers 10 bases. The CDR3 contains 15 residues. V shed 7 bases, J shed 7 bases, and the junction held 9 bases outside the gene matches. Germline V gene data show CDR1 as MNHNS and CDR2 as SASEGT. For the CDR3, the DNA is TGTGCCAGCATCGGACAGGGGGTCGCTGGCGGGGAGCTGTTTTTT. Protein product: CASIGQGVAGGELFF.

The V call is TRBV9, the J call TRBJ1-1; 9 nucleotides agree with TRBD1. Germline-derived CDR1 and CDR2 are SGDLS and YYNGEE. V shed 4 bases, J shed 5 bases, and the junction held 9 bases outside the gene matches. The length of the CDR3 is 15 residues. CDR3 amino acids: CASSPTGGVETEAFF. The CDR3 nucleotides read TGTGCCAGCAGCCCTACAGGGGGCGTTGAAACTGAAGCTTTCTTT.

The V and J genes are TRBV2 and TRBJ2-5; no clear D gene. The CDR3 runs to 12 residues. Trimming pared 7 bases from V and 3 bases from J, leaving 9 bases between. Per germline, CDR1 SNHLY and CDR2 FYNNEI. CDR3 residues: CASKPVEETQYF. DNA for the CDR3: TGTGCCAGCAAACCGGTGGAAGAGACCCAGTACTTC.

This sequence joins TRBV15 and TRBJ1-1; 7 bases map to TRBD1. CDR1 is LNHNV and CDR2 is YYDKDF in the germline V gene (reference sequence). Trimming at V came to 1 base and at J to 8 bases, leaving 13 bases not matched to a gene. The CDR3 is 16 residues long. The CDR3 is CATSRAATGRRWEAFF. CDR3 nucleotides: TGTGCCACCAGCAGAGCTGCGACAGGGCGCCGTTGGGAAGCTTTCTTT.

The chain uses TRBV4-3 and TRBJ2-3; D gene ambiguous. Germline loops: CDR1 LGHNA, CDR2 YSLEER. V was shortened by 4 bases and J by 6 bases, with 11 bases between the two germline ends. The CDR3 is 13 residues long. CDR3 DNA: TGCGCCAGCAGCCTAGCTTTAACGGATACGCAGTATTTT. Its translation is CASSLALTDTQYF.

V usage is TRBV7-9 and J usage is TRBJ2-2; a possible D gene is TRBD1 (5 bases). The V end lost 6 bases, the J end lost 1 base, and 15 bases lay between the germline ends. Germline values: CDR1 SEHNR, CDR2 FQNEAQ (reference sequence). The CDR3 extends over 16 amino acids. For the CDR3, the DNA is TGTGCCAGCAGAAGCGTAGGGGCAGAGAACACCGGGGAGCTGTTTTTT. It encodes CASRSVGAENTGELFF.

The rearrangement links TRBV7-9 to TRBJ1-1, with D possibly TRBD1 on 5 matching bases. Trimming removed 3 bases at V and 1 base at J, with 15 bases between. This CDR3 region has 16 residues. Germline V gene lookup returns CDR1 SEHNR and CDR2 FQNEAQ (reference sequence). CDR3: CASSFVSGGENTEAFF. The CDR3 coding sequence is TGTGCCAGCAGCTTTGTGTCGGGAGGGGAGAACACTGAAGCTTTCTTT.

This clone appeared a single time. This sequence joins TRBV6-5 and TRBJ1-6; TRBD1 matches 8 bases. V dropped 5 bases and J dropped 8; count of bases not matched to a gene: 8. Germline CDR1 MNHEY, CDR2 SVGAGI. This CDR3 comprises 15 residues. The CDR3 sequence: CASSLRDRRDSPLHF. In DNA form, the CDR3 reads TGTGCCAGCAGTCTCCGGGACAGGCGCGATTCACCCCTCCACTTT.

The chain is built from TRBV5-4 and TRBJ1-2; 7 bases agree with TRBD1. Germline V CDR1 and CDR2: SGHNT, YYREEE (reference sequence). This CDR3 is built from 16 residues. Germline trimming cut 0 bases from V and 4 bases from J; bases unmatched to any gene: 9. The CDR3 protein is CASSLGGQRDGYGYTF. DNA for the CDR3: TGTGCCAGCAGCTTGGGGGGACAGCGGGACGGCTATGGCTACACCTTC.

This clone has just one count. V is TRBV7-9 and J is TRBJ1-1, with unresolved D. The V and J ends lost 5 bases and 1 base respectively, with 14 bases between them. The germline gives CDR1 SEHNR, CDR2 FQNEAQ (reference sequence). The CDR3 has 15 residues. CDR3 region: CASSREIGRNTEAFF. Written as DNA, the CDR3 is TGTGCCAGCAGCCGGGAAATAGGACGGAACACTGAAGCTTTCTTT.

The gene calls are TRBV18 and TRBJ1-1; no firm D call. V lost 5 bases and J 12 bases, leaving 16 bases between the germline ends. Germline CDR1 and CDR2: KGHSH and LQKENI. The CDR3 is made up of 12 amino acids. The CDR3 bases are TGTGCCAGCTCAAAAAACGGAGCGGAAACTTTCTTT. The encoded protein is CASSKNGAETFF.

Here the CDR3 reads CASSFLGSYSYEQYF. In DNA, the CDR3 is TGTGCCAGCAGTTTTCTGGGGTCCTACTCCTACGAGCAGTACTTC. The chain employs TRBV28 and TRBJ2-7; D is unclear. Looked up from germline, CDR1 is MDHEN and CDR2 is SYDVKM. The CDR3 is made up of 15 amino acids. Trimming cost V 3 bases and J 0 bases, with 12 bases left between them.

This clone showed up just once. V is TRBV7-2 and J is TRBJ2-2; D assignment may be TRBD1 or TRBD2 (5 bases each). This CDR3 region has 17 residues. Germline values: CDR1 SGHTA, CDR2 FQGNSA. V was trimmed by 5 bases and J by 3 bases, leaving 19 bases between them. In DNA, the CDR3 is TGTGCCAGCAGCCAACAGGTCCGACCGAGGGACACCGGGGAGCTGTTTTTT. This codes for CASSQQVRPRDTGELFF.

The chain employs TRBV7-9 and TRBJ1-1, with a possible D match to TRBD1 (5 bases). The CDR3 is made up of 14 amino acids. V lost 8 bases, J lost 7 bases, and 20 bases lay in between. In germline, CDR1 is SEHNR, CDR2 FQNEAQ (reference sequence). This CDR3 is CASAITGQGDEAFF. In nucleotides, the CDR3 is TGTGCCAGCGCAATCACGGGCCAGGGAGATGAAGCTTTCTTT.

V gene TRBV7-3 combines with J gene TRBJ1-2, with 7 bases matching TRBD1. Trimming removed 5 bases from V and 6 bases from J; junction bases left unmatched: 9. This CDR3 contains 14 residues. Germline CDR1 is SGHTA and CDR2 is FQGTGA. Written as DNA, the CDR3 is TGTGCCAGCAGCCTCTCCGGGGACAGCCATGGCTACACCTTC. As protein: CASSLSGDSHGYTF.

The CDR3 sequence is CSARALYEQYF. CDR3 nucleotides: TGCAGTGCTAGAGCACTCTACGAGCAGTACTTC. The chain carries TRBV20-1 and TRBJ2-7; D uncertain. CDR3 length: 11 amino acids. Germline loops: CDR1 DFQATT, CDR2 SNEGSKA (reference sequence). With 1 base removed from V and 3 bases from J, the gap between germline ends came to 4 bases.

This chain links TRBV7-9 with TRBJ2-5; a possible D gene is TRBD2 (5 bases). Looked up from germline, CDR1 is SEHNR and CDR2 is FQNEAQ (reference sequence). V lost 7 bases, J lost 1 base, and 16 bases lay in between. This CDR3 comprises 15 residues. The DNA of the CDR3 is TGTGCCAGCAACCTCGGCGGAGGCCTCCAAGAGACCCAGTACTTC. The encoded protein is CASNLGGGLQETQYF. The full variable domain, its missing parts supplied by reference TRBV7-9 and TRBJ2-5, is DTGVSQNPRHKITKRGQNVTFRCDPISEHNRLYWYRQTLGQGPEFLTYFQNEAQLEKSRLLSDRFSAERPKGSFSTLEIQRTEQGDSAMYLCASNLGGGLQETQYFGPGTRLLVL.

The rearrangement uses TRBV5-4 and TRBJ1-1; D is possibly TRBD1 (5 bases). Germline values: CDR1 SGHNT, CDR2 YYREEE (reference sequence). The V gene lost 4 bases and the J gene lost 0 bases, with 13 bases spanning the gap. This CDR3 contains 15 residues. The CDR3 here is CASSNAGTLNTEAFF. As DNA, the CDR3 is TGTGCCAGCAGCAACGCCGGGACGCTGAACACTGAAGCTTTCTTT.

This clone was counted only a few times. The rearrangement joins TRBV18 to TRBJ2-4; D unclear. Germline values: CDR1 KGHSH, CDR2 LQKENI. V lost 5 bases and J 0 bases, leaving 8 bases between the germline ends. The CDR3 extends over 14 amino acids. The CDR3 protein is CASSSAVAKNIQYF. CDR3 coding DNA: TGTGCCAGCTCATCTGCAGTAGCCAAAAACATTCAGTACTTC.

This chain connects TRBV5-1 to TRBJ1-2; a weak D match, TRBD1 (5 bases). The V and J ends lost 3 bases and 3 bases respectively, with 9 bases between them. The CDR3 contains 13 residues. Germline assignment: CDR1 SGHRS and CDR2 YFSETQ. CDR3 DNA sequence: TGCGCCAGCAGCTCTCAGGGCGACTATGGCTACACCTTC. This encodes CASSSQGDYGYTF.